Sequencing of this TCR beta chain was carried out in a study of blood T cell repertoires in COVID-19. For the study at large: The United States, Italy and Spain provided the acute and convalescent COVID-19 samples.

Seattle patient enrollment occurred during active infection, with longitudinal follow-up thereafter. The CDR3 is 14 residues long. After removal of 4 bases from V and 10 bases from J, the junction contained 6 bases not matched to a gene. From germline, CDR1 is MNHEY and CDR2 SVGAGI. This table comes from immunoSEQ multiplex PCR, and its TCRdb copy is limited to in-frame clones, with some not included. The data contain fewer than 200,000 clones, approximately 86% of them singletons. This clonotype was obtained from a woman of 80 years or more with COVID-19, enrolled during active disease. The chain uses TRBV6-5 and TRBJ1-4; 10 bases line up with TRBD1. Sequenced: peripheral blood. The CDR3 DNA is TGTGCCAGCAGTTGGGGGGACAGGGGAGGAAAACTGTTTTTT. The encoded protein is CASSWGDRGGKLFF.